This TCR beta chain stems from a study of blood T cells in healthy people across ages (dated by TCRdb to 2013 to 2016). For the study in its entirety: In model experiments, template switching captured roughly one uniquely barcoded TCR beta cDNA molecule for every two T cells. Age-related changes in TCR beta repertoire diversity were measured in the study by deep sequencing normalized with unique cDNA molecular identifiers. The donors were split into four age groups: young (average about 15 years), middle-aged (around 37), aged (approximately 60) and long-lived (approximately 89). Donors of different ages were randomly distributed across sequencing lanes to avoid experimental bias. The study analyzed two additional independent replicas of 1 million unique cDNA reads from the same blood draw for two donors, one aged 18 to 29 and one aged 80 or older. Results the study describes overall, beyond this receptor: Estimates of total diversity from one million sequenced T cells were regarded as lower bounds and underestimates. Donor CMV infection status was unknown, potentially confounding age-related changes in expanded clonotypes. Observed TCR beta diversity per million T cells fell roughly linearly with age, and a significant reduction was already apparent by age around 36. Observed TCR beta diversity correlated strongly with the percentage of naive T cells measured by flow cytometry. Since profiling was done on bulk unsorted PBMCs, naive and antigen-experienced compartments could not be conclusively compared. Compared with the aged group, the long-lived group had more naive CD4+ T cells, fewer expanded clones and increased TCR diversity, a pattern suggesting age selection.

The CDR3 goes from the cysteine to the phenylalanine over 14 residues. Only the CDR3 DNA is retained, 42 bases long and in frame from the first base. The germline V gene specifies SGHTA as CDR1 and FQGNSA as CDR2. With respect to this clonotype: Its recognized antigen is unknown. The germline gene is not matched at one end of the junction; a read error may be the cause.

Donors were roughly 40 systemically healthy Caucasian individuals from Russia aged 6 to 90 years. Around 9.9 milliliters of peripheral blood were collected from each donor into EDTA-treated Vacutainer tubes. Ficoll-Paque density-gradient centrifugation was used to isolate PBMCs, with at least 6.5 million per sample. Total RNA was extracted from PBMCs with Trizol reagent, with at least 5 micrograms obtained per sample. Naive CD45RAhigh/CD27high T cell percentages were measured by flow cytometry on a PBMC aliquot from every donor. The library was produced with 5' RACE. Sequencing was carried out with an Illumina HiSeq 2500. A second PCR of about 7 to 12 cycles was run with a J-beta primer mix and a sample-barcoded 5' primer. A unique molecular identifier was introduced onto each TCR beta cDNA molecule by a template-switch 5' adaptor carrying 12 random nucleotides. At least 2.5 million CDR3-containing paired-end reads were obtained from each sample. First-strand cDNA was synthesized from all RNA with the Mint cDNA synthesis kit, primed by a TRBC-specific oligonucleotide. After uracil-DNA glycosylase treatment, a first 18-cycle PCR used universal primers M1SS and BC2_uni_R on all cDNA. The authors' pipeline ran thus. For normalization, 1 million high-quality reads, each with a distinct molecular identifier, were randomly selected from each sample. Instead of being binned into consensus sequences, reads that shared molecular identifiers were thrown out. MiTCR, with a Q25 quality threshold and the strictest error-elimination algorithm, was used for CDR3 identification, clonotype clustering and error correction. A nonparametric unseen species model using Euler transformation provided a lower-bound estimate of total TCR beta diversity. The raw public data were reprocessed by TCRdb itself: fastp quality trimming at Q25, MiXCR clonotype calling, in-frame beta chains only. Each CDR3 protein appears once, grouped with its most common genes and DNA. TCRdb's processing, not the study's, gives the V and J calls here. Across this sample there are approximately 900,000 distinct CDR3 sequences, with around 48% seen only once. The biggest ten clones account for under 15% of the sample.

The receptor comes from a man younger than 40 in good health. The sample consisted of blood. The V gene is TRBV7-2 and the J gene is TRBJ1-2; TRBD1 could be the D gene, as 6 bases match. The DNA is as follows: TGTGCCAGCAGCTTCAGCTCGGACAGCTATGGCTACAGCTTC. The encoded protein is CASSFSSDSYGYSF.